This TCR beta chain is from a study of T cells in Graves' hyperthyroidism and ophthalmopathy. This clonotype has at least ten counts. Researchers amplified the TCR beta CDR3 regions from RNA transcripts. Using the HTBI primer set, a first-round RT-PCR was run on the TCR CDR3. MiXCR was run by TCRdb on the multiplex PCR reads, yielding one entry per CDR3 protein. The sample has about 770,000 distinct CDR3 sequences; roughly 20% are singletons. This CDR3 spans 14 amino acids. V shed 5 bases, J shed 6 bases, and the junction held 7 bases outside the gene matches. From germline, CDR1 is MNHNS and CDR2 SASEGT.

This rearrangement joins TRBV6-1 to TRBJ1-5, with 7 bases fitting TRBD1. The sample was blood. This TCR derives from a woman aged 45 to 65 with Graves' hyperthyroidism that later progressed to Graves' ophthalmopathy. CDR3 in DNA: TGTGCCAGCAGTCCGACAGGGCTTGGTCAGCCCCAGCATTTT. Translation gives CASSPTGLGQPQHF.